The 18 T cell receptor beta chains below come from one sample, sequenced in a study of shared clonotypes between healthy human individuals. Only in-frame clones appear in the TCRdb table, and some are missing; sequencing was by immunoSEQ multiplex PCR. The profile shows roughly 2.5 million clones, just over 90% of them singletons. The sample taken for sequencing was naive CD4+ T cells sorted from blood. Sample subset: CD45RA+ positively selected. The source of these receptors is a young man in good health.

The V call is TRBV5-1, the J call TRBJ2-5, with 13 bases identical to TRBD2. The CDR3 extends over 16 amino acids. Germline V gene sequence: CDR1 SGHRS, CDR2 YFSETQ. Trimming removed 3 bases from V and 0 bases from J; junction bases left unmatched: 2. The CDR3 region has the DNA TGCGCCAGCAGCTGGGGACTAGCGGGGAACCAAGAGACCCAGTACTTC. Translated, it gives CASSWGLAGNQETQYF.

This clone turned up a few times. CDR3 region: CASSPRRGFDSPLHF. The CDR3 DNA is TGTGCCAGCTCACCAAGAAGAGGGTTCGATTCACCCCTCCACTTT. This chain joins TRBV18 and TRBJ1-6; D is unresolved. Trimming took 2 bases from V and 8 from J, leaving 13 bases between them. Germline CDR1 reads KGHSH; CDR2 reads LQKENI. The CDR3 spans 15 residues.

In nucleotides, the CDR3 is TGTGCCAGCAGCCCCCGGGCTAGCGGGAGCGTAAGGCAGTTCTTC. Its translation is CASSPRASGSVRQFF. The rearrangement links TRBV11-2 to TRBJ2-1, with 10 bases that match TRBD2. The CDR3 has 15 residues. Per germline, CDR1 SGHAT and CDR2 FQNNGV. Germline trimming cut 5 bases from V and 12 bases from J; bases unmatched to any gene: 13.

This chain uses TRBV10-3 with TRBJ2-1; D may be TRBD2 (6 bases). This CDR3 is built from 15 residues. Trimming removed 3 bases from V and 0 bases from J, with 9 bases in between. Germline CDR1 and CDR2: ENHRY and SYGVKD. CDR3 region: CAISELGSSYNEQFF. CDR3 in DNA: TGTGCCATCAGTGAACTCGGGAGCTCCTACAATGAGCAGTTCTTC.

This chain links TRBV5-4 with TRBJ2-2, with D unresolved. The CDR3 is 15 amino acids. Germline lookup yields CDR1 SGHNT and CDR2 YYREEE (reference sequence). V dropped 0 bases and J dropped 7 bases, with 13 bases sitting between them. DNA of the CDR3: TGTGCCAGCAGCTTGGTGTCTAGTTCCGGCGGGGAGCTGTTTTTT. It is translated as CASSLVSSSGGELFF.

V gene TRBV25-1 combines with J gene TRBJ1-3; D unresolved. CDR1 is MGHDK, CDR2 SYGVNS, per germline. V gave up 1 base and J gave up 4 bases, with 11 bases separating them. The CDR3 extends over 15 amino acids. Written as DNA, the CDR3 is TGTGCCAGCAGTGAATCAACAGTTGGAGGAAACACCATATATTTT. Translation: CASSESTVGGNTIYF.

This clone was found once. J is TRBJ2-2 and V is TRBV18; D unclear. Trimming stripped 5 bases from V and 6 bases from J, with 13 bases between. The germline gives CDR1 KGHSH, CDR2 LQKENI. This CDR3 has 14 amino acids. The CDR3: CASSFGITAGELFF. The CDR3 region has the DNA TGTGCCAGCTCATTCGGAATAACAGCCGGGGAGCTGTTTTTT.

The J gene is TRBJ2-7, the V gene TRBV19; 11 bases map to TRBD1. This CDR3 is built from 14 residues. Germline V gene lookup returns CDR1 LNHDA and CDR2 SQIVND (reference sequence). The V gene end was trimmed by 6 bases and the J gene end by 2 bases; junction bases not matched to a gene: 3. The CDR3 nucleotides are TGTGCCAGTAGAAGGACAGGGGGCCCCTACGAGCAGTACTTC. This codes for CASRRTGGPYEQYF.

The V call is TRBV4-2, the J call TRBJ2-5, with 7 nucleotides matching TRBD2. V was clipped by 2 bases and J by 5 bases; unmatched bases: 5. The CDR3 sequence is 14 residues long. CDR1 is LGHNA, CDR2 YNFKEQ, per germline. CDR3 sequence: CASSQRAGYETQYF. The CDR3 nucleotides read TGTGCCAGCAGCCAACGAGCGGGGTACGAGACCCAGTACTTC.

The V gene is TRBV6-1, the J gene TRBJ2-7; 11 nucleotides agree with TRBD1. The CDR3 loop spans 14 amino acids. Germline V gives CDR1 MNHNS, CDR2 SASEGT. J was trimmed by 5 bases and V by 1 base; bases with no gene match: 1. The CDR3 nucleotides are TGTGCCAGCAGTGAAGGGACAGGGGGCCACGAGCAGTACTTC. Amino acid sequence: CASSEGTGGHEQYF.

The chain is built from TRBV6-1 and TRBJ1-4, with D uncertain. There are 15 residues in the CDR3. The V end lost 7 bases, the J end lost 2 bases, and 14 bases lay between the germline ends. Germline CDR1 and CDR2: MNHNS and SASEGT. The DNA of the CDR3 is TGTGCCAGCAATCGGGTGATGGGCACTAATGAAAAACTGTTTTTT. Its protein product is CASNRVMGTNEKLFF.

The CDR3 nucleotides are TGTGCCTGGAAAGGGGGCCAAGGGGCGTACTATGGCTACACCTTC. The encoded protein is CAWKGGQGAYYGYTF. The chain employs TRBV5-4 and TRBJ1-2, with TRBD1 matching over 7 bases. The length of the CDR3 is 15 residues. The germline V gene has CDR1 SGHNT and CDR2 YYREEE (reference sequence). The V gene end was trimmed by 10 bases and the J gene end by 3 bases; junction bases not matched to a gene: 15. The full variable domain, completed using reference TRBV5-4 and TRBJ1-2, is ETGVTQSPTHLIKTRGQQVTLRCSSQSGHNTVSWYQQALGQGPQFIFQYYREEENGRGNFPPRFSGLQFPNYSSELNVNALELDDSALYLCAWKGGQGAYYGYTFGSGTRLTVV.

The chain links TRBV29-1 to TRBJ2-1, with D tentatively TRBD1 or TRBD2 (5 bases each). This CDR3 region has 13 residues. CDR1 is SQVTM and CDR2 is ANQGSEA in the germline V gene. The ends were cut back, 3 bases at V and 4 bases at J, with 10 bases in the middle. CDR3 in amino acids: CSVDEGYYNEQFF. The CDR3 DNA reads TGCAGCGTTGATGAGGGGTATTACAATGAGCAGTTCTTC.

J is TRBJ1-2 and V is TRBV14; tentative D call: TRBD1 (6 bases). Germline CDR1 SGHDN, CDR2 FVKESK. This CDR3 contains 16 residues. Trimming pared 0 bases from V and 4 bases from J, leaving 15 bases between. The CDR3 coding sequence is TGTGCCAGCAGCCAAGATAGTCCGGGGGCCAGCTATGGCTACACCTTC. Amino acid sequence: CASSQDSPGASYGYTF.

The CDR3 sequence is CASSPTDWYNSPLHF. CDR3 in DNA: TGTGCCAGCAGCCCGACGGACTGGTATAATTCACCCCTCCACTTT. The chain has TRBV14 and TRBJ1-6; D gene ambiguous. The CDR3 has 15 residues. Germline lookup yields CDR1 SGHDN and CDR2 FVKESK. The V and J ends lost 4 bases and 4 bases respectively, with 11 bases between them.

This clone has a single count. This chain joins TRBV6-6 and TRBJ1-2; D is unresolved. The CDR3 is 15 amino acids. Germline V gene data show CDR1 as MNHNY and CDR2 as SVGAGI (reference sequence). The germline V and J ends were trimmed by 6 bases and 8 bases, with 22 bases remaining between them. CDR3 coding DNA: TGTGCCAGCAGCCCAGACTCGATCGGTTATGGGGGCTACACCTTC. Residues: CASSPDSIGYGGYTF.

A single count supports this clone. The chain combines TRBV9 with TRBJ2-1, with 10 bases aligning to TRBD2. Germline CDR1 reads SGDLS; CDR2 reads YYNGEE. The CDR3 is 15 residues long. Losses at the gene ends were 4 bases for V and 9 bases for J; bases not matched to a gene: 10. The CDR3 region is CASSPRAGGQGEQFF. The CDR3 nucleotides are TGTGCCAGCAGCCCTCGAGCGGGAGGGCAGGGTGAGCAGTTCTTC.

Written as DNA, the CDR3 is TGTGCCAGTAGTATGGAGCGGTTTAGCACAGATACGCAGTATTTT. It is translated as CASSMERFSTDTQYF. V usage is TRBV19 and J usage is TRBJ2-3; possible D gene TRBD2, 5 bases. Trimming took 3 bases from V and 0 from J, leaving 10 bases between them. The CDR3 is 15 amino acids. From germline, CDR1 is LNHDA and CDR2 SQIVND (reference sequence). The entire variable domain, with the rest obtained from reference TRBV19 and TRBJ2-3, is as follows: DGGITQSPKYLFRKEGQNVTLSCEQNLNHDAMYWYRQDPGQGLRLIYYSQIVNDFQKGDIAEGYSVSREKKESFPLTVTSAQKNPTAFYLCASSMERFSTDTQYFGPGTRLTVL.